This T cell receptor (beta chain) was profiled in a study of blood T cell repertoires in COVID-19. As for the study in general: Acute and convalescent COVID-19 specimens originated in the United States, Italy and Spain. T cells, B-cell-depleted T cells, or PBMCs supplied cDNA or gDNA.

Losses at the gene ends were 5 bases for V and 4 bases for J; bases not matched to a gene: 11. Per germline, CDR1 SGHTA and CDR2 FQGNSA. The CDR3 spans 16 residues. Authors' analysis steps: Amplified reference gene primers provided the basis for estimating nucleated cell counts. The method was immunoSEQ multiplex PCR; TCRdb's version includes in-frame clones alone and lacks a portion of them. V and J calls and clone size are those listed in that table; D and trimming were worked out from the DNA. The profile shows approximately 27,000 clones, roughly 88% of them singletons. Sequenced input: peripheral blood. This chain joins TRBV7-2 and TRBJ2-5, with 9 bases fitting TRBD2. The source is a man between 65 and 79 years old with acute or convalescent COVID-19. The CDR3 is CASSRNLAGPPETQYF. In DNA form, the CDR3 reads TGTGCCAGCAGCCGGAACCTAGCGGGACCCCCAGAGACCCAGTACTTC. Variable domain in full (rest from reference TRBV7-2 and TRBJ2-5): GAGVSQSPSNKVTEKGKDVELRCDPISGHTALYWYRQSLGQGLEFLIYFQGNSAPDKSGLPSDRFSAERTGGSVSTLTIQRTQQEDSAVYLCASSRNLAGPPETQYFGPGTRLLVL.